The 27 T cell receptor beta chains below come from one sample, sequenced in a study of cytomegalovirus exposure and HLA in healthy donors. PCR primers comprised 60 Vbeta and 13 Jbeta primers. TCRdb's copy holds only in-frame clones and misses some; the assay was immunoSEQ multiplex PCR. The data contain 150,000 or so clones, around 80% of them singletons. Sequencing was carried out using PBMCs. The receptors here all came from a male donor in good health and CMV-seropositive.

This clone has a single count. The chain combines TRBV19 with TRBJ1-5, with 7 bases matching TRBD1. CDR3 length equals 16 residues. The germline V gene encodes CDR1 LNHDA and CDR2 SQIVND (reference sequence). Unmatched junction bases numbered 16, after V lost 9 bases and J lost 5 bases. This CDR3 reads CASSPRQGRRDQPQHF. The CDR3 coding sequence is TGTGCCAGCTCCCCCAGACAGGGTAGAAGGGATCAGCCCCAGCATTTT.

The table lists this clone with a few counts. The chain recombines TRBV7-2 with TRBJ1-1; 11 positions match TRBD1. The CDR3 is made up of 16 amino acids. Germline V gene data show CDR1 as SGHTA and CDR2 as FQGNSA. The V gene end was trimmed by 6 bases and the J gene end by 1 base; junction bases not matched to a gene: 7. Written as DNA, the CDR3 is TGTGCCAGCAGATCGGACAGGGGGCGCAGGAACACTGAAGCTTTCTTT. Its translation: CASRSDRGRRNTEAFF. Full variable domain (rest looked up from reference TRBV7-2 and TRBJ1-1): GAGVSQSPSNKVTEKGKDVELRCDPISGHTALYWYRQSLGQGLEFLIYFQGNSAPDKSGLPSDRFSAERTGGSVSTLTIQRTQQEDSAVYLCASRSDRGRRNTEAFFGQGTRLTVV.

The chain has TRBV19 and TRBJ2-7; TRBD1 matches 9 bases. The germline gives CDR1 LNHDA, CDR2 SQIVND (reference sequence). Unmatched junction bases numbered 4, after V lost 4 bases and J lost 3 bases. CDR3 size: 14 residues. The CDR3 bases are TGTGCCAGTAGTAAGCGGGACAGGGTCTACGAGCAGTACTTC. Protein product: CASSKRDRVYEQYF.

This clone was detected only a few times. The chain recombines TRBV7-3 with TRBJ2-2; TRBD2 aligns across 8 bases. Per germline, CDR1 SGHTA and CDR2 FQGTGA. The CDR3 extends over 13 amino acids. Trimming removed 5 bases from V and 6 bases from J; junction bases left unmatched: 2. CDR3 loop: CASSPGGAGELFF. The CDR3 DNA follows: TGTGCCAGCAGCCCCGGGGGGGCCGGGGAGCTGTTTTTT. The whole variable domain, filled in from reference TRBV7-3 and TRBJ2-2, reads GAGVSQTPSNKVTEKGKYVELRCDPISGHTALYWYRQSLGQGPEFLIYFQGTGAADDSGLPNDRFFAVRPEGSVSTLKIQRTERGDSAVYLCASSPGGAGELFFGEGSRLTVL.

Here the CDR3 DNA reads TGTGCCAGCAGTTTAACAGGGACGTACCAAGAGACCCAGTACTTC. Protein: CASSLTGTYQETQYF. The V call is TRBV6-5, the J call TRBJ2-5; D is perhaps TRBD1 (6 bases). V dropped 4 bases and J dropped 0 bases, with 12 bases sitting between them. Germline CDR1 and CDR2: MNHEY and SVGAGI. The CDR3 covers 15 residues.

The chain combines TRBV18 with TRBJ1-5; D gene ambiguous. The CDR3 extends over 12 amino acids. Trimming cost V 6 bases and J 5 bases, with 8 bases left between them. Germline CDR1 KGHSH, CDR2 LQKENI. The CDR3 DNA reads TGTGCCAGCTCCCTGGCCGATCAGCCCCAGCATTTT. Translated: CASSLADQPQHF.

This rearrangement joins TRBV5-1 to TRBJ1-1; no definite D call. This CDR3 has 13 residues. The V end was cut by 4 bases, the J end by 4 bases, with 11 bases between. Germline assignment: CDR1 SGHRS and CDR2 YFSETQ. The CDR3 sequence: CASSGDRSTEAFF. As DNA, the CDR3 is TGCGCCAGCAGCGGAGACCGGAGCACTGAAGCTTTCTTT. Full variable domain (rest looked up from reference TRBV5-1 and TRBJ1-1): KAGVTQTPRYLIKTRGQQVTLSCSPISGHRSVSWYQQTPGQGLQFLFEYFSETQRNKGNFPGRFSGRQFSNSRSEMNVSTLELGDSALYLCASSGDRSTEAFFGQGTRLTVV.

The gene calls are TRBV10-3 and TRBJ1-1; 7 nucleotides align to TRBD1. Trimming at V came to 7 bases and at J to 6 bases, leaving 8 bases not matched to a gene. The CDR3 sequence is 13 residues long. Per the germline V gene, CDR1 is ENHRY and CDR2 is SYGVKD. This chain's CDR3 is CAITLDRVAEAFF. The CDR3 bases are TGTGCCATCACACTCGACAGGGTGGCTGAAGCTTTCTTT.

Note on this clone: An end of the junction differs from the germline gene, which may be a read error. Written as DNA, the CDR3 is TGTTCCAGCAGCCCCACGGGAGGGGCCTATGGCTACACCTTC. It encodes CSSSPTGGAYGYTF. V is TRBV7-9 and J is TRBJ1-2; maybe TRBD1 (5 bases). Germline V CDR1 and CDR2: SEHNR, FQNEAQ (reference sequence). The CDR3 length is 14 residues. The variable domain in full, with the rest retrieved from reference TRBV7-9 and TRBJ1-2, is DTGVSQNPRHKITKRGQNVTFRCDPISEHNRLYWYRQTLGQGPEFLTYFQNEAQLEKSRLLSDRFSAERPKGSFSTLEIQRTEQGDSAMYLCSSSPTGGAYGYTFGSGTRLTVV.

This chain links TRBV30 with TRBJ1-1, with D uncertain. V was shortened by 0 bases and J by 0 bases, with 8 bases between the two germline ends. The CDR3 length is 14 residues. Germline V gene sequence: CDR1 GTSNPN, CDR2 SVGIG (reference sequence). CDR3 protein: CAWSVGGLNTEAFF. The DNA of the CDR3 is TGTGCCTGGAGTGTAGGAGGGTTGAACACTGAAGCTTTCTTT.

The chain is built from TRBV6-5 and TRBJ2-3; tentatively, D is TRBD1 (5 bases). The V end lost 5 bases, the J end lost 2 bases, and 14 bases lay between the germline ends. Germline V gene sequence: CDR1 MNHEY, CDR2 SVGAGI. This CDR3 comprises 15 residues. The CDR3 DNA follows: TGTGCCAGCAGTACCCGGACACTCCCCACAGATACGCAGTATTTT. This sequence encodes CASSTRTLPTDTQYF.

The chain is built from TRBV5-1 and TRBJ1-1, with 12 positions matching TRBD1. V lost 0 bases and J lost 9; bases outside the gene matches: 6. Germline V gene data show CDR1 as SGHRS and CDR2 as YFSETQ. The CDR3 loop spans 15 amino acids. The CDR3 nucleotides are TGCGCCAGCAGCTTGGAAGGGACAGGGGGCGGACAAGCTTTCTTT. Protein sequence: CASSLEGTGGGQAFF.

This clone was observed a few times. The chain joins TRBV30 to TRBJ2-1; 12 bases map to TRBD2. Looked up from germline, CDR1 is GTSNPN and CDR2 is SVGIG (reference sequence). The CDR3 totals 18 residues. Unmatched junction bases numbered 13, after V lost 0 bases and J lost 7 bases. CDR3 DNA: TGTGCCTGGAGTGTACGGCCGTTCCTAGCGGGAGGGCCGAATGAGCAGTTCTTC. Translating it yields CAWSVRPFLAGGPNEQFF.

The chain links TRBV30 to TRBJ1-4; TRBD1 aligns across 9 bases. J was trimmed by 5 bases and V by 2 bases; bases with no gene match: 3. The CDR3 spans 14 residues. CDR1 is GTSNPN, CDR2 SVGIG, per germline (reference sequence). CDR3 coding DNA: TGTGCCTGGAGTCCACAGGGGGCGAATGAAAAACTGTTTTTT. As protein: CAWSPQGANEKLFF. Drawing the rest from reference TRBV30 and TRBJ1-4, the complete variable domain is SQTIHQWPATLVQPVGSPLSLECTVEGTSNPNLYWYRQAAGRGLQLLFYSVGIGQISSEVPQNLSASRPQDRQFILSSKKLLLSDSGFYLCAWSPQGANEKLFFGSGTQLSVL.

The gene calls are TRBV4-3 and TRBJ2-6; D is unresolved. The CDR3 consists of 14 residues. Germline CDR1 reads LGHNA; CDR2 reads YSLEER. V was cut by 0 bases and J by 3 bases, with 3 bases left in between. CDR3 DNA sequence: TGCGCCAGCAGCCAAGATAATGGGGCCAACGTCCTGACTTTC. It codes for CASSQDNGANVLTF.

This clone appeared a single time. The genes are TRBV7-9 and TRBJ2-1; D gene uncertain. Between the trimmed V and J ends, which lost 4 bases and 0 bases, there was a span of 4 bases. The CDR3 runs to 13 residues. In germline, CDR1 is SEHNR, CDR2 FQNEAQ (reference sequence). The DNA of the CDR3 is TGTGCCAGCAGCTCAGACTCCTACAATGAGCAGTTCTTC. It yields the protein CASSSDSYNEQFF.

CDR3 coding DNA: TGTGCCAGCAGCAGACCGATCCGGGGGTTTCACTCTGGGGCCAACGTCCTGACTTTC. Amino acid sequence: CASSRPIRGFHSGANVLTF. The chain combines TRBV14 with TRBJ2-6; a possible D gene is TRBD2 (6 bases). This CDR3 is 19 amino acids long. Germline loops: CDR1 SGHDN, CDR2 FVKESK. Trimming took 5 bases from V and 0 from J, leaving 20 bases between them.

This clone was counted once. The rearrangement links TRBV6-5 to TRBJ2-7; perhaps TRBD2 as D (6 bases). Trimming removed 6 bases from V and 4 bases from J, with 13 bases in between. The CDR3 is 13 residues long. Looked up from germline, CDR1 is MNHEY and CDR2 is SVGAGI. The CDR3 here is CASSRNSGYEQYF. In DNA, the CDR3 is TGTGCCAGCAGCCGTAACAGCGGGTACGAGCAGTACTTC.

The chain couples TRBV30 to TRBJ1-5; D gene ambiguous. Trimming took 0 bases from V and 7 from J, leaving 10 bases between them. Germline V gene data show CDR1 as GTSNPN and CDR2 as SVGIG (reference sequence). The CDR3 has 13 amino acids. The CDR3 protein is CAWSVGQAQPQHF. The CDR3 nucleotides are TGTGCCTGGAGTGTAGGCCAGGCACAGCCCCAGCATTTT.

The V call is TRBV7-8, the J call TRBJ2-5, with D hard to call. V was trimmed by 0 bases and J by 2 bases, leaving 4 bases between them. Per the germline V gene, CDR1 is SGHVS and CDR2 is FQNEAQ. CDR3 length: 13 amino acids. The CDR3 DNA reads TGTGCCAGCAGCTTAGCAGAGCAAGAGACCCAGTACTTC. Translating it yields CASSLAEQETQYF.

The chain carries TRBV25-1 and TRBJ1-6, with 10 bases lining up with TRBD1. CDR1 is MGHDK, CDR2 SYGVNS, per germline. The CDR3 is 15 amino acids. The J segment lost 7 bases and the V segment lost 5 bases, leaving 5 bases of the junction unmatched. Here the CDR3 reads CASSPGTGANSPLHF. CDR3 coding DNA: TGTGCCAGCAGTCCCGGGACAGGGGCGAATTCACCCCTCCACTTT. Full variable domain (remainder filled in from reference TRBV25-1 and TRBJ1-6): EADIYQTPRYLVIGTGKKITLECSQTMGHDKMYWYQQDPGMELHLIHYSYGVNSTEKGDLSSESTVSRIRTEHFPLTLESARPSHTSQYLCASSPGTGANSPLHFGNGTRLTVT.

The rearrangement uses TRBV5-1 and TRBJ2-2; a possible D gene is TRBD1 (6 bases). The V and J ends lost 4 bases and 1 base respectively, with 8 bases between them. The germline V gene encodes CDR1 SGHRS and CDR2 YFSETQ. The length of the CDR3 is 14 residues. For the CDR3, the DNA is TGCGCCAGCAGCCTGGACAGGAACACCGGGGAGCTGTTTTTT. Protein product: CASSLDRNTGELFF.

This clone was recorded a few times. CDR3: CASSEWRNEQFF. CDR3 nucleotide sequence: TGTGCCAGCAGTGAATGGCGGAATGAGCAGTTCTTC. This chain joins TRBV6-1 and TRBJ2-1, with D uncertain. The V gene's germline CDR1 is MNHNS and CDR2 SASEGT. The CDR3 runs 12 residues. Trimming removed 2 bases from V and 7 bases from J, with 6 bases in between.

This chain joins TRBV19 and TRBJ2-7; 11 bases match TRBD1. CDR1 is LNHDA, CDR2 SQIVND, per germline (reference sequence). This CDR3 spans 15 amino acids. J gave up 3 bases and V 3 bases, and 4 bases lay outside the gene matches. DNA of the CDR3: TGTGCCAGTAGTATTCGGACAGGGGGCTTCTACGAGCAGTACTTC. Its protein is CASSIRTGGFYEQYF.

The V gene is TRBV18, the J gene TRBJ1-2; D is uncertain. This CDR3 contains 18 residues. Germline loops: CDR1 KGHSH, CDR2 LQKENI. Trimming left V 1 base short and J 10 bases short, with 28 bases between. This CDR3 reads CASSPRSSAGSRIIDYTF. The CDR3, as DNA: TGTGCCAGCTCACCACGGAGTTCCGCCGGGAGCCGGATTATAGACTACACCTTC.

The table lists this clone with a few counts. The chain recombines TRBV5-1 with TRBJ2-5; possible D gene TRBD1, 5 bases. Per germline, CDR1 SGHRS and CDR2 YFSETQ. The CDR3 consists of 11 residues. Trimming pared 5 bases from V and 3 bases from J, leaving 5 bases between. The CDR3 region is CASRTEETQYF. The CDR3 nucleotides read TGCGCCAGCAGGACAGAAGAGACCCAGTACTTC.

CDR3: CASSQPRQVSSTDTQYF. In nucleotides, the CDR3 is TGTGCCAGCAGCCAACCGCGACAGGTTTCTAGCACAGATACGCAGTATTTT. V usage is TRBV14 and J usage is TRBJ2-3; possibly TRBD1 for D (6 bases). CDR1 SGHDN and CDR2 FVKESK come from the germline V gene. The CDR3 has 17 residues. V was shortened by 2 bases and J by 0 bases, with 15 bases between the two germline ends.